The 10 T cell receptor beta chains presented below share a single source sample, sequenced in a study of early T cells in non-severe SARS-CoV-2 infection. TCRdb reanalysed the 5' RACE reads using MiXCR and keeps one entry per CDR3 protein. The data hold roughly 99,000 distinct CDR3 sequences, with approximately 10% observed a single time. Sequenced material: whole blood. The receptor set was obtained from an adult who was a healthcare worker with PCR-confirmed SARS-CoV-2 infection or an uninfected control (not recorded which).

This clonotype was seen at least ten times. The DNA for the CDR3 is TGCAGTGCTACAACCCCGGGCGGGTACAATGAGCAGTTCTTC. It encodes CSATTPGGYNEQFF. The V and J genes are TRBV20-1 and TRBJ2-1; maybe TRBD2 (5 bases). V lost 4 bases to trimming and J lost 4 bases, with 14 bases between them. The CDR3 has 14 amino acids. CDR1 is DFQATT and CDR2 is SNEGSKA in the germline V gene (reference sequence).

This clonotype was counted a few times. This chain links TRBV7-9 with TRBJ1-5; D may be TRBD1 (6 bases). The V end was cut by 5 bases, the J end by 5 bases, with 13 bases between. The CDR3 loop spans 14 amino acids. Germline lookup yields CDR1 SEHNR and CDR2 FQNEAQ (reference sequence). This CDR3 reads CASSPWTADQPQHF. The CDR3 DNA sequence: TGTGCCAGCAGCCCTTGGACAGCCGATCAGCCCCAGCATTTT.

There are many counts of this clonotype. The chain has TRBV5-4 and TRBJ2-6; D is unresolved. Germline lookup yields CDR1 SGHNT and CDR2 YYREEE (reference sequence). The length of the CDR3 is 13 residues. V was cut by 5 bases and J by 2 bases, with 5 bases left in between. CDR3: CASSGPGANVLTF. The CDR3, as DNA: TGTGCCAGCAGTGGGCCTGGGGCCAACGTCCTGACTTTC.

In this sample, this clonotype turned up many times. This chain uses TRBV7-9 with TRBJ1-4; tentatively, D is TRBD1 (5 bases). The CDR3 runs 13 residues. V shed 1 base and J shed 7 bases, with 7 bases lying between them. Germline loops: CDR1 SEHNR, CDR2 FQNEAQ (reference sequence). CDR3 in DNA: TGTGCCAGCAGCTTAGGTGGGGGTGAAAAACTGTTTTTT. Translation: CASSLGGGEKLFF.

This clonotype was seen a handful of times. The chain is built from TRBV20-1 and TRBJ2-7; TRBD2 matches 14 bases. This CDR3 contains 15 residues. J gave up 6 bases and V 5 bases, and 9 bases lay outside the gene matches. CDR1 DFQATT and CDR2 SNEGSKA come from the germline V gene (reference sequence). In DNA, the CDR3 is TGCAGTGCTGCGCCCGGGACTAGCGGGAGCTTCGAGCAGTACTTC. This translates into CSAAPGTSGSFEQYF.

This clonotype was counted ten times or more. This chain uses TRBV7-3 with TRBJ2-7; D uncertain. V dropped 2 bases and J dropped 4 bases, with 9 bases sitting between them. The CDR3 is 13 amino acids. The V gene's germline CDR1 is SGHTA and CDR2 FQGTGA. In DNA form, the CDR3 reads TGTGCCAGCAGCTTAGGCACAACTTACGAGCAGTACTTC. Translating it yields CASSLGTTYEQYF.

In this sample, this clonotype turned up a few times. The chain joins TRBV28 to TRBJ2-2; no reliable D call. The CDR3 consists of 12 residues. V lost 5 bases to trimming and J lost 6 bases, with 7 bases between them. Germline CDR1 MDHEN, CDR2 SYDVKM. CDR3: CASSRRSGELFF. The CDR3, as DNA: TGTGCCAGCAGTCGGCGTTCCGGGGAGCTGTTTTTT. The full variable domain, its missing parts supplied by reference TRBV28 and TRBJ2-2, is DVKVTQSSRYLVKRTGEKVFLECVQDMDHENMFWYRQDPGLGLRLIYFSYDVKMKEKGDIPEGYSVSREKKERFSLILESASTNQTSMYLCASSRRSGELFFGEGSRLTVL.

The sample holds a few counts of this clonotype. This chain links TRBV7-2 with TRBJ1-5; tentatively, D is TRBD1 (5 bases). Trimming cost V 5 bases and J 6 bases, with 14 bases left between them. The CDR3 covers 14 residues. Per germline, CDR1 SGHTA and CDR2 FQGNSA. The CDR3 is CASSVRGEGQPQHF. CDR3 DNA sequence: TGTGCCAGCAGCGTAAGGGGAGAGGGTCAGCCCCAGCATTTT.

A note on this clonotype: A much larger clonotype is one base distant, so this may be a read error. The chain couples TRBV7-9 to TRBJ2-7, with 7 bases identical to TRBD1. V shed 5 bases, J shed 5 bases, and the junction held 9 bases outside the gene matches. The CDR3 contains 14 residues. Germline V CDR1 and CDR2: SEHNR, FQNEAQ (reference sequence). The CDR3 loop reads CASSPTGWIHEQYF. CDR3 nucleotides: TGTGCCAGCAGCCCGACAGGGTGGATTCACGAGCAGTACTTC.

CDR3 in amino acids: CASSLGQEFNEKLFF. The CDR3 DNA is TGTGCCAGCAGCCTAGGGCAGGAGTTTAATGAAAAACTGTTTTTT. The chain carries TRBV7-9 and TRBJ1-4; D not resolved. V dropped 5 bases and J dropped 4 bases, with 14 bases sitting between them. The CDR3 length is 15 residues. Germline V gene sequence: CDR1 SEHNR, CDR2 FQNEAQ (reference sequence).